This T cell receptor (beta chain) comes out of a study of blood T cell repertoires in COVID-19. Authors' analysis steps: For nucleated cells, counts were estimated from reference gene primer amplification. Measured with immunoSEQ multiplex PCR; TCRdb has only the in-frame clones, and not every one. V, J and clone size derive from that table, while D and trimming were established from the DNA sequence. The sample shows about 240,000 clones, roughly 80% of them seen only once. The CDR3 sequence is 16 residues long. The trim removed 5 bases at V and 5 bases at J, leaving 11 bases unmatched. Germline values: CDR1 SGHTA, CDR2 FQGNSA.

This TCR was sampled from a woman between 18 and 29 years old with acute or convalescent COVID-19. The sequencing input was peripheral blood. This sequence joins TRBV7-2 and TRBJ1-5; 8 bases agree with TRBD1. CDR3 in DNA: TGTGCCAGCAGCCCGAACCCCCTGACAGGGGATCAGCCCCAGCATTTT. Amino acid sequence: CASSPNPLTGDQPQHF.